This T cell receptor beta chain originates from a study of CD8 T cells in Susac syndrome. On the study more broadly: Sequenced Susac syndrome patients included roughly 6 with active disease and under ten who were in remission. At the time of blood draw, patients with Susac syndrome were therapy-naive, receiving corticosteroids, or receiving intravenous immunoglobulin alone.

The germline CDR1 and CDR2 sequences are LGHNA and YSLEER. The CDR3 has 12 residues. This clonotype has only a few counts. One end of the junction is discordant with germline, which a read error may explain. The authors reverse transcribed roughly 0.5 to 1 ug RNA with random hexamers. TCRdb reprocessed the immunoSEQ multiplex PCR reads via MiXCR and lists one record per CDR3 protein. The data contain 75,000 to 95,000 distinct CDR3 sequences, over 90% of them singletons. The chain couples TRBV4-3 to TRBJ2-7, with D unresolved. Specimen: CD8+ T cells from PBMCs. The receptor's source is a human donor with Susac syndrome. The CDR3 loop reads CASSQGAYEQYF. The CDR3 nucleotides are TGCGCCAGCAGCCAAGGGGCCTATGAGCAGTACTTC.